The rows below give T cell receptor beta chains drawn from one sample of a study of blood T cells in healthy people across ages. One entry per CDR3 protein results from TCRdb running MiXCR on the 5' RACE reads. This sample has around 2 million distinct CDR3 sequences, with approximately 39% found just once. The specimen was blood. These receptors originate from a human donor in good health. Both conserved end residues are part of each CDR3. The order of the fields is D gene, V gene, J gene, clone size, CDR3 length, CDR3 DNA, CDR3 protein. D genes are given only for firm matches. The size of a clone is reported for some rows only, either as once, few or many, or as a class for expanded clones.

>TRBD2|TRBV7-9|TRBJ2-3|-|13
TGTGCCAGCCGAATACTAGCGGGGGGCATGCAGTATTTT
CASRILAGGMQYF
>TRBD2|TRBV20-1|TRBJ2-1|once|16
TGCAGTGCTAGAGTAGCGGGGGCCGACTGGTGGAATGAGCAGTTCTTC
CSARVAGADWWNEQFF
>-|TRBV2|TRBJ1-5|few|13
TGTGCCAGCACCGGGACATATAATCAGCCCCAGCATTTT
CASTGTYNQPQHF
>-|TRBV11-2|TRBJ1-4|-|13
TGTGCCAGCAGCTTAGAAAGGGTGGAAAAACTGTTTTTT
CASSLERVEKLFF
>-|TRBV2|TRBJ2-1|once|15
TGTGCCAGTAGTGAAGTGCGGGGCCATAACAATGAGCAGTTCTTC
CASSEVRGHNNEQFF
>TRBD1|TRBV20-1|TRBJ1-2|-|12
TGCAGTGCTAGAGATCAGGGGGATGGCTACACCTTC
CSARDQGDGYTF
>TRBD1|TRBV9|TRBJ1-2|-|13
TGTGCCAGCGGGACAGGGCCGAACTATGGCTACACCTTC
CASGTGPNYGYTF
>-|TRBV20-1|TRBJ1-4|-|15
TGCAGTGCTATGTCTATTGGGCAGGGTTATGAAAAACTGTTTTTT
CSAMSIGQGYEKLFF
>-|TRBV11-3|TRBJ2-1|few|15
TGTGCCAGCAGCCCGCCGGTAGGGGAGTACAATGAGCAGTTCTTC
CASSPPVGEYNEQFF
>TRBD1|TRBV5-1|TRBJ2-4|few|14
TGCGCCAGCAGCTTCTTAACCACAGGGGGCGGATGGTACTTC
CASSFLTTGGGWYF
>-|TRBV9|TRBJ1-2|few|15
TGTGCCAGCAGCGTAGCTTTTGGCAGGGGATATGGCTACACCTTC
CASSVAFGRGYGYTF
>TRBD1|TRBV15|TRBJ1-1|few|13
TGTGCCACGCCCCGGACAGGAGACACTGAAGCTTTCTTT
CATPRTGDTEAFF
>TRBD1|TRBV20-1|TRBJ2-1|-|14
TGCAGTGCGGGACAGTCTTCAACCCCCAATGAGCAGTTCTTC
CSAGQSSTPNEQFF
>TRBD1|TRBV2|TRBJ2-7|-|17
TGTGCCAGCAGTGAAAGTTCCCCGGGACAGGGGGCCTACGAGCAGTACTTC
CASSESSPGQGAYEQYF
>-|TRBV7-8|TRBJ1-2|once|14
TGTGCCAGCAGCCACAACGGGGGCGGCTATGGCTACACCTTC
CASSHNGGGYGYTF
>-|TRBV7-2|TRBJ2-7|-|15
TGTGCCAGCAGCTTTGCCGGGTCATTCGCCTACGAGCAGTACTTC
CASSFAGSFAYEQYF
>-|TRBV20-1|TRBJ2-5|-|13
TGCAGTGCTAGGGAGTCTGCCCGGGAGACCCAGTACTTC
CSARESARETQYF
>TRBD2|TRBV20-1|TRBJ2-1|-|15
TGCAGTGCTAGAGAACATAGCGGGGGAAGCAATGAGCAGTTCTTC
CSAREHSGGSNEQFF
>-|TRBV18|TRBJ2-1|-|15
TGTGCCAGCTCAACTGACCCGAGCTCCTACAATGAGCAGTTCTTC
CASSTDPSSYNEQFF
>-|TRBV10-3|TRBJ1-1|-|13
TGTGCCATCATTAATGAATCGAGTACTGAAGCTTTCTTT
CAIINESSTEAFF
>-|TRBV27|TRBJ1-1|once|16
TGTGCCAGCACAGACGAGAAAGGACAGCCGAACACTGAAGCTTTCTTT
CASTDEKGQPNTEAFF
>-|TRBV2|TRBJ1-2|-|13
TGTGCCAGCAGTCGACACGCCCGGAATGGCTACACCTTC
CASSRHARNGYTF
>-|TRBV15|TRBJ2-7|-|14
TGTGCCACCAGCAGCGCGGGAAGCTCCTACGAGCAGTACTTC
CATSSAGSSYEQYF
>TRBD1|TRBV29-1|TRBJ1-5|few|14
TGCAGCGTTGGTTCAGGGGGCGGGAATCAGCCCCAGCATTTT
CSVGSGGGNQPQHF
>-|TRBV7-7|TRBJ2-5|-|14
TGTGCCAGCAGCTTGGACTATAACCAAGAGACCCAGTACTTC
CASSLDYNQETQYF
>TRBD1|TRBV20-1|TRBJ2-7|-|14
TGCAGTGCTGTCCGACAGGGGGGATCCTACGAGCAGTACTTC
CSAVRQGGSYEQYF
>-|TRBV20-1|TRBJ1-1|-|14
TGCAGTGCTAGAGATCAGGGACGGAACACTGAAGCTTTCTTT
CSARDQGRNTEAFF
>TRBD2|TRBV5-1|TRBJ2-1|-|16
TGCGCCAGCAGCTTGCCCACTAGCGGGGGGGGCAATGAGCAGTTCTTC
CASSLPTSGGGNEQFF
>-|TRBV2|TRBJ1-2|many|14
TGTGCCAGCAGTGGACAGACGGAGGGCTATGGCTACACCTTC
CASSGQTEGYGYTF
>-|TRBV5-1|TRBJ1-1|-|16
TGCGCCAGCACCACTGGAGGGGGGTCCGGGAACACTGAAGCTTTCTTT
CASTTGGGSGNTEAFF
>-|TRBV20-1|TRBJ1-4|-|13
TGCAGTGCCGTGCGGTCCCTGAATGAAAAACTGTTTTTT
CSAVRSLNEKLFF
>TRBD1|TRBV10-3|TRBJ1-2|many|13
TGTGCCATCAGTGGACAGGGGGCATATGGCTACACCTTC
CAISGQGAYGYTF
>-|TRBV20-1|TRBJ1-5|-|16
TGCAGTGCTCCTACTTTTAGGGGGGCGAGACAGCAGCCCCAGCATTTT
CSAPTFRGARQQPQHF
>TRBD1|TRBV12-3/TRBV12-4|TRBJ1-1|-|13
TGTGCCAGCAGGGACGAGGACAGGGAGGAAGCTTTCTTT
CASRDEDREEAFF
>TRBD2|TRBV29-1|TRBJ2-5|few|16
TGCAGCGTCGCCCGAGGGACTAGCGGGGGAGAGGAGACCCAGTACTTC
CSVARGTSGGEETQYF
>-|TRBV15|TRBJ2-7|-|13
TGTGCCACCAGCTCGGGGATTAACCTAGAGCAGTACTTC
CATSSGINLEQYF
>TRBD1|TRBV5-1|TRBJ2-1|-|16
TGCGCCAGCAGCTTGGAGACAGGGTGGCCCTACAATGAGCAGTTCTTC
CASSLETGWPYNEQFF